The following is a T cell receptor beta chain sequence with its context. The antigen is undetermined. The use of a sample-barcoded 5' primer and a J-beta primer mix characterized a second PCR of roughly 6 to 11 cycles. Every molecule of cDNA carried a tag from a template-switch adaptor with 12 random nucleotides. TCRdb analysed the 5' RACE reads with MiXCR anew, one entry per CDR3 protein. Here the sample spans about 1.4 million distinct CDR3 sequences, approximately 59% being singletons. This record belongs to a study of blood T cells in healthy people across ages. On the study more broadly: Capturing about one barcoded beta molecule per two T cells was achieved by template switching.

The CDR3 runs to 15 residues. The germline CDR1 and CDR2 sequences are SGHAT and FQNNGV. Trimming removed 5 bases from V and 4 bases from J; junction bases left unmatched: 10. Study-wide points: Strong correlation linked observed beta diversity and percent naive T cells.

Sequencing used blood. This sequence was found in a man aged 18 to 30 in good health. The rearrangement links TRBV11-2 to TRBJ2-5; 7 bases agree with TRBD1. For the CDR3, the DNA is TGTGCCAGCAGCCTGGGACAGCAGAGGGGAGAGACCCAGTACTTC. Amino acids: CASSLGQQRGETQYF.